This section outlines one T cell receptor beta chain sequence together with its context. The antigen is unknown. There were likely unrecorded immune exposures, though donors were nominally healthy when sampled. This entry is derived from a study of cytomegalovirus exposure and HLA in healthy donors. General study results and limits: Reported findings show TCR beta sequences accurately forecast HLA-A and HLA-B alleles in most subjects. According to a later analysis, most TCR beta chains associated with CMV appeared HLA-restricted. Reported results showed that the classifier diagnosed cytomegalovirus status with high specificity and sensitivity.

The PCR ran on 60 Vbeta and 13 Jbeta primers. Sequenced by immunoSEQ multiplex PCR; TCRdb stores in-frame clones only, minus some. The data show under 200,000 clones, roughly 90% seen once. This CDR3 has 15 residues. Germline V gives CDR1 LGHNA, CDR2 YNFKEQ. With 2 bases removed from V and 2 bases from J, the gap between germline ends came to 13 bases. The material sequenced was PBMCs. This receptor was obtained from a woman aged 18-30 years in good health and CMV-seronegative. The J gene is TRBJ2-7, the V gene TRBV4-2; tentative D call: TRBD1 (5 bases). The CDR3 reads CASSQPEQETYEQYF. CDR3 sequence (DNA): TGTGCCAGCAGCCAACCGGAACAGGAAACCTACGAGCAGTACTTC.